The clone carrying this T cell receptor beta chain was recorded many times. Its antigen is unknown. The data belong to a study of T-cell memory formation after mild COVID-19. Turning to the study itself: For the most part, TCR clusters were specific to one donor.

Study results and caveats: Day 15 to 85 contracting clones showed balanced CD4/CD8; later expanders leaned CD4+.

TCRdb itself ran the 5' RACE reads through MiXCR, one entry per CDR3 protein. The data hold about 90,000 distinct CDR3 sequences, with roughly 16% observed a single time. The V end was cut by 0 bases, the J end by 9 bases, with 7 bases between. Germline V gene data show CDR1 as SGHRS and CDR2 as YFSETQ. This CDR3 has 12 residues. The genes are TRBV5-1 and TRBJ2-1; D uncertain. The source of this sequence is a man younger than 30 who had mild COVID-19 (a few samples of this study predate the infection). Cell type and time point are not known. The sample comprised PBMCs or a T cell subset sorted from them (not recorded which). This chain's CDR3 is CASSLVGFEQFF. DNA for the CDR3: TGCGCCAGCAGCTTGGTGGGTTTTGAGCAGTTCTTC.